These T cell receptor beta chains were read from a single sample in a study of T cells in Graves' hyperthyroidism and ophthalmopathy. Each CDR3 protein gets one entry after TCRdb re-called the multiplex PCR reads with MiXCR. Among approximately 600,000 distinct CDR3 sequences listed, about 15% were seen once. The sequencing input was blood. The receptors stem from a woman in her 40s with Graves' ophthalmopathy. Both conserved end residues are part of each CDR3. D genes are given only for firm matches. Part of the rows lack a size; the others show once, few, many or a class for expanded clones.

d_call j_call clone_size cdr3_length v_call cdr3_aa cdr3_nt
. TRBJ2-2 many 16 TRBV19 CASSIASSSNTGELFF TGTGCCAGTAGTATAGCTTCTAGCTCGAACACCGGGGAGCTGTTTTTT
TRBD2 TRBJ2-1 many 16 TRBV27 CASMPGTSGRANEQFF TGTGCCAGCATGCCCGGGACTAGCGGGAGGGCCAATGAGCAGTTCTTC
TRBD1 TRBJ1-1 many 17 TRBV6-2/TRBV6-3 CASSYYDRGRGNTEAFF TGTGCCAGCAGTTACTATGACAGGGGGCGTGGGAACACTGAAGCTTTCTTT
. TRBJ2-5 . 14 TRBV6-5 CASSFSGKEETQYF TGTGCCAGCAGTTTTTCCGGGAAAGAAGAGACCCAGTACTTC
TRBD2 TRBJ2-7 many 14 TRBV7-2 CASSRTSGTGEQYF TGTGCCAGCAGCAGGACTAGCGGGACGGGGGAGCAGTACTTC
. TRBJ2-5 many 16 TRBV28 CASSFSGFAVQETQYF TGTGCCAGCAGTTTTAGTGGTTTCGCAGTCCAAGAGACCCAGTACTTC
. TRBJ1-1 many 13 TRBV6-5 CASTDGLGTEAFF TGTGCCAGCACCGATGGGTTGGGCACTGAAGCTTTCTTT
. TRBJ2-7 many 15 TRBV19 CASSALTGNGDEQYF TGTGCCAGTAGTGCTCTAACAGGGAACGGGGACGAGCAGTACTTC
. TRBJ2-2 many 12 TRBV11-2 CASRANTGELFF TGTGCCAGCAGGGCAAACACCGGGGAGCTGTTTTTT
. TRBJ1-5 few 14 TRBV19 CASTRGVVDQPQHF TGTGCCAGTACCCGCGGGGTTGTGGATCAGCCCCAGCATTTT
TRBD1 TRBJ1-1 many 14 TRBV27 CASSFQRTGAEAFF TGTGCCAGCAGTTTCCAACGGACAGGGGCTGAAGCTTTCTTT
. TRBJ2-5 many 14 TRBV4-1 CASSMRPDGETQYF TGCGCCAGCAGCATGCGCCCAGACGGAGAGACCCAGTACTTC
. TRBJ2-7 many 13 TRBV29-1 CSVGAGSSYEQYF TGCAGCGTTGGGGCAGGGAGCTCCTACGAGCAGTACTTC
TRBD2 TRBJ2-1 many 15 TRBV27 CASSLLVAGYNEQFF TGTGCCAGCAGTTTATTAGTAGCGGGGTACAATGAGCAGTTCTTC
TRBD1 TRBJ2-2 many 16 TRBV6-2/TRBV6-3 CASSYSRDRSTGELFF TGTGCCAGCAGTTACTCGAGGGACAGGAGCACCGGGGAGCTGTTTTTT
TRBD1 TRBJ2-5 many 12 TRBV29-1 CSGAGGQETQYF TGCAGCGGCGCAGGGGGCCAAGAGACCCAGTACTTC
. TRBJ2-2 many 14 TRBV6-5 CASSSGPLTGELFF TGTGCCAGCAGTTCGGGACCATTGACCGGGGAGCTGTTTTTT
TRBD1 TRBJ2-7 many 16 TRBV10-1 CASSESSGQGAGEQYF TGCGCCAGCAGTGAGTCGAGTGGACAGGGGGCGGGGGAGCAGTACTTC
. TRBJ1-3 few 18 TRBV30 CAWTRGGRFIYSGNTIYF TGTGCCTGGACCCGGGGGGGCAGGTTCATCTACTCTGGAAACACCATATATTTT
. TRBJ1-1 many 14 TRBV11-2 CASSPTSLGTEAFF TGTGCCAGCAGCCCAACGTCCCTCGGCACTGAAGCTTTCTTT